The sequence of this TCR beta chain was determined in a study of T cell changes during pregnancy in multiple sclerosis (dated by TCRdb to between 2018 and 2021). Regarding the complete study: The study looked at changes in the T cell repertoire across pregnancy in women with multiple sclerosis.

Receptor libraries were prepared by the immunoSEQ multiplex PCR assay. As stored in TCRdb, this immuneACCESS dataset retains in-frame rearrangements with V and J assigned. A fraction of the clones does not appear; measured against another copy, unresolved V genes explain less than half of the discrepancy, and the remainder lacks a known reason. The sample includes 55,000 to 65,000 clones, with 93% observed a single time. The ten largest account for around 2.5% of the sample. As for this clone: The specificity of this receptor is unknown. Per-base qualities were not stored, and no clone one base away is much larger.

The V end gives up 3 bases and the J end 2 bases, leaving 7 bases in the junction not matched to a gene. The germline V gene specifies SGDLS as CDR1 and YYNGEE as CDR2. The CDR3 covers 17 residues, taking in both the cysteine and the phenylalanine. The entry retains the CDR3 DNA only, 51 bases that are in frame from base 1. The sample consisted of CD8+ T cells from peripheral blood mononuclear cells, taken in the third trimester of pregnancy. The chain couples TRBV9 to TRBJ2-2; 10 bases in between match TRBD2. The receptor's source is a female donor with multiple sclerosis, enrolled in a pregnancy study. CDR3 sequence: CASSERTSGTNTGELFF. The DNA reads TGTGCCAGCAGCGAAAGGACTAGCGGAACCAACACCGGGGAGCTGTTTTTT.